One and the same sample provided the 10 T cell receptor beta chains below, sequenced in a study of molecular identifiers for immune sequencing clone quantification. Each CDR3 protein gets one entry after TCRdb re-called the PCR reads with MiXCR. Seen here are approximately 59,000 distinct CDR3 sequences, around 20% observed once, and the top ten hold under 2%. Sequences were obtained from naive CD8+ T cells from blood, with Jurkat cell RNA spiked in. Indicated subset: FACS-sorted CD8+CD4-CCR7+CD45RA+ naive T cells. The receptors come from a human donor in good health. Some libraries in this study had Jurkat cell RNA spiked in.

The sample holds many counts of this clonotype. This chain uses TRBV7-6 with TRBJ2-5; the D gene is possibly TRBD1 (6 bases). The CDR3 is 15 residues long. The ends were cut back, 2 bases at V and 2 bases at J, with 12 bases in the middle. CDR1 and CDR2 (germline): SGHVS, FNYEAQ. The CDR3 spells CASSLYGTLQETQYF. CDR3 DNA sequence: TGTGCCAGCAGCTTATACGGGACATTACAAGAGACCCAGTACTTC.

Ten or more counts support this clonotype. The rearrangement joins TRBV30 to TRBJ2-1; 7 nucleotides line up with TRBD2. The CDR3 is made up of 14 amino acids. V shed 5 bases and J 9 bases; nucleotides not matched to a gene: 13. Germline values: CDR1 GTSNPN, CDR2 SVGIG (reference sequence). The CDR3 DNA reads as TGTGCCTGGTTTGGGAGTGCGGGAGCCGTTGAGCAGTTCTTC. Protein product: CAWFGSAGAVEQFF.

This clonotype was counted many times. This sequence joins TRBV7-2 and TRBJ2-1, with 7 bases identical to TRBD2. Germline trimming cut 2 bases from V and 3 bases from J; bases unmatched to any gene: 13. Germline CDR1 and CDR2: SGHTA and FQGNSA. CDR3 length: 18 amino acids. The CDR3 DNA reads TGTGCCAGCAGCTTACATCTTACGGAGCGGGGAAACTACAATGAGCAGTTCTTC. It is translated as CASSLHLTERGNYNEQFF.

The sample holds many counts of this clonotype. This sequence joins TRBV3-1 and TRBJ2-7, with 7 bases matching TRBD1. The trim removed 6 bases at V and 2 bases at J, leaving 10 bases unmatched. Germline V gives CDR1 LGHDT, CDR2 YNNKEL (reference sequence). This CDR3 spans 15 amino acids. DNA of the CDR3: TGTGCCAGCAGTCAAATCACAGGGGTAGCCTACGAGCAGTACTTC. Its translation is CASSQITGVAYEQYF.

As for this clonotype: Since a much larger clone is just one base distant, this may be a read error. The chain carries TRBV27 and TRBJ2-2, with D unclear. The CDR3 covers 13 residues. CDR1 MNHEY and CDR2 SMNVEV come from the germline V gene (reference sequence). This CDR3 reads CASGLVGTGELFF. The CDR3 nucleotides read TGTGCCAGCGGTTTGGTGGGGACCGGGGAGCTGTTTTTT.

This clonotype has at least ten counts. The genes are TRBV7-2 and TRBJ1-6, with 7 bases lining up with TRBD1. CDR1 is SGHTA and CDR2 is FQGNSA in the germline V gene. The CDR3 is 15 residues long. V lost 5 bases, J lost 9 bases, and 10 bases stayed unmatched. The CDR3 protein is CASSPLTGSGSPLHF. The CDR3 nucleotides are TGTGCCAGCAGCCCGTTGACAGGGTCGGGTTCACCCCTCCACTTT.

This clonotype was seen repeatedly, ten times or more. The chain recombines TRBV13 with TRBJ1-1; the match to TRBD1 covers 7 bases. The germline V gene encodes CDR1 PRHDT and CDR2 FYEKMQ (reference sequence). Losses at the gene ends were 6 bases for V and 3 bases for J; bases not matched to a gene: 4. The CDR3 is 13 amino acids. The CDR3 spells CASSRQGYTEAFF. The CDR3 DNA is TGTGCCAGCAGTAGACAGGGATACACTGAAGCTTTCTTT.

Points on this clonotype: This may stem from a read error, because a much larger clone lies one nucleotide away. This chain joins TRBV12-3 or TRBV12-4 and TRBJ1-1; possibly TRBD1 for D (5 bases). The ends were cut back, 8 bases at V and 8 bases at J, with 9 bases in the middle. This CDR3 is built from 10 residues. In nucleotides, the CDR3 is TGTGCCAGCCAGGGAGGGGAAGCTTTCTTT. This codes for CASQGGEAFF.

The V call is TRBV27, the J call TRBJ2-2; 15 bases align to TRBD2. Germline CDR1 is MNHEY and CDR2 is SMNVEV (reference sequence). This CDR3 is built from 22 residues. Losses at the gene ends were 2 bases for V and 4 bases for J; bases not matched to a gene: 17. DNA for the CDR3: TGTGCCAGCAGTTTACCGTTTTCGTGGACTAGCGGGAGGGCCCTCGGCACCGGGGAGCTGTTTTTT. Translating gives CASSLPFSWTSGRALGTGELFF.

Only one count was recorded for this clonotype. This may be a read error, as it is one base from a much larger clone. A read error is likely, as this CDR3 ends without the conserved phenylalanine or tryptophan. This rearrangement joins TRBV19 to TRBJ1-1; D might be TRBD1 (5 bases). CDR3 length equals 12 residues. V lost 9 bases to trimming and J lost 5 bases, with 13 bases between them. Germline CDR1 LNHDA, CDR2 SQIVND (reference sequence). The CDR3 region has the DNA TGTGCCAGCACGTGGGGGTGGACTGAAGCTTTCTCT. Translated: CASTWGWTEAFS.